Included here is one T cell receptor beta chain sequence, with context. Trimming at V came to 4 bases and at J to 0 bases, leaving 5 bases not matched to a gene. The germline gives CDR1 SGDLS, CDR2 YYNGEE. CDR3 length: 15 residues. The data belong to a study of T cells after yellow fever vaccination. TCRdb reanalysed the 5' RACE reads using MiXCR and keeps one entry per CDR3 protein. The sample includes a few hundred thousand distinct CDR3 sequences, roughly a sixth seen only once; the top ten take 15% to 20%. Sequenced here: PBMCs, sampled before the yellow fever booster vaccination. This TCR derives from a man younger than 35 who received the YFV17D yellow fever vaccine. The V and J genes are TRBV9 and TRBJ2-3; TRBD2 matches at 7 bases. The DNA of the CDR3 is TGTGCCAGCAGCACCCGGGGGGACAGCACAGATACGCAGTATTTT. Protein: CASSTRGDSTDTQYF.